Detailed here is one TCR beta chain. Its antigen remains unknown. This table comes from immunoSEQ multiplex PCR, and its TCRdb copy is limited to in-frame clones, with some not included. Of under 25,000 clones in the sample, around two thirds were seen once. This entry belongs to a study of STAT5B mutations in CD4+ large granular lymphocyte leukemia. General study results and limits: Higher CD4+ than CD8+ T-LGLL clonality might reflect small sample size. Patient CD4-sorted repertoires stayed more clonal than healthy ones after leukemic-clone removal. 8/27 top patient clones versus 2/35 control clones were TRBV06-family.

Germline-derived CDR1 and CDR2 are MNHEY and SVGAGI. This CDR3 has 11 amino acids. The junction had 1 base not matched to a gene; V was cut back by 7 bases and J by 4 bases. The TCR originated in a human donor in good health. Specimen: CD4+ T cells from blood buffy coats. The chain recombines TRBV6-5 with TRBJ2-7; 7 bases fit TRBD2. In DNA form, the CDR3 reads TGTGCCAGCAACGGGGGGTACGAGCAGTACTTC. Its translation: CASNGGYEQYF.